In its sample, the clone carrying this T cell receptor (beta chain) ranks as medium-sized (0.01 to 0.1%). The target antigen is unknown. The data originate from a study of circulating CD8 cells and anti-PD-1 response in melanoma. Findings and limits, study-wide: A small cohort with few responders supplied the baseline and M1 comparisons. Generally, no replicate experiments were performed.

Trimming took 3 bases from V and 2 from J, leaving 15 bases between them. The CDR3 totals 15 residues. Germline V gives CDR1 SGHNT, CDR2 YYREEE (reference sequence). The QIAseq Immune Repertoire TCR panel built the libraries from roughly 16 ng of total RNA. MiXCR was run by TCRdb on the reads, yielding one entry per CDR3 protein. The repertoire holds over 350 distinct CDR3 sequences, around 4.8% seen once, with 40% to 55% in the top ten. Four subsets defined by PD-1 and/or TIGIT were sorted from live CD3+CD8+TCRalphabeta+ cells. V gene TRBV5-4 combines with J gene TRBJ2-7; a possible D gene is TRBD1 (7 bases). The clonotype originates from a human donor with melanoma. Source: CD8+ T cells from PBMCs, taken at baseline or after one month of anti-PD-1 therapy (not recorded which). Here the CDR3 reads CASSSGPGGPYEQYF. The DNA of the CDR3 is TGTGCCAGCAGCTCTGGACCAGGGGGGCCCTACGAGCAGTACTTC.